A single sample is the source of the 17 T cell receptor beta chains below, sequenced in a study of T cell responses to AZD1222 COVID-19 vaccine. The protocol was immunoSEQ multiplex PCR, while the TCRdb copy is restricted to in-frame clones and leaves out a portion. This sample carries 100,000 to 150,000 clones, roughly 90% of them seen once, and the ten largest clones take under 2%. The material sequenced was peripheral blood, taken on day 0 of AZD1222 vaccination. The source of these receptors is an adult in good health.

The chain couples TRBV28 to TRBJ1-1; D unresolved. Per the germline V gene, CDR1 is MDHEN and CDR2 is SYDVKM. The germline V and J ends were trimmed by 3 bases and 7 bases, with 6 bases remaining between them. This CDR3 is built from 11 residues. CDR3 nucleotides: TGTGCCAGCAGTTTTTTGGGTGAAGCTTTCTTT. Its translation is CASSFLGEAFF.

The gene calls are TRBV11-3 and TRBJ1-3; tentative D call: TRBD1 (5 bases). The V end was cut by 6 bases, the J end by 1 base, with 13 bases between. The V gene's germline CDR1 is SGHNT and CDR2 YENEEA. CDR3 size: 15 residues. CDR3 loop: CASSTGGLSGNTIYF. The DNA for the CDR3 is TGTGCCAGCAGTACAGGCGGACTTTCTGGAAACACCATATATTTT.

This chain joins TRBV6-5 and TRBJ2-7; 10 nucleotides line up with TRBD2. The trim removed 5 bases at V and 6 bases at J, leaving 10 bases unmatched. The CDR3 has 15 amino acids. The germline V gene encodes CDR1 MNHEY and CDR2 SVGAGI. CDR3 nucleotide sequence: TGTGCCAGCAGTCGTAGGGGGCTAGCGGGAGCCGAGCAGTACTTC. The encoded protein is CASSRRGLAGAEQYF.

The chain uses TRBV6-5 and TRBJ1-1; TRBD1 is a possible D gene (6 bases). CDR3 length equals 15 residues. The V and J ends lost 6 bases and 10 bases respectively, with 24 bases between them. Germline assignment: CDR1 MNHEY and CDR2 SVGAGI. CDR3 sequence reads: CASSPLDPRGGTAFF. The CDR3 DNA reads TGTGCCAGCAGCCCCTTAGACCCCAGGGGCGGTACAGCTTTCTTT.

This clone came up a few times. The chain combines TRBV5-1 with TRBJ2-7; tentative D call: TRBD1 (7 bases). Between the trimmed V and J ends, which lost 1 base and 6 bases, there was a span of 29 bases. Germline V gives CDR1 SGHRS, CDR2 YFSETQ. The CDR3 length is 19 residues. The CDR3 spells CASSLRHAGQTIQRGEQYF. CDR3 coding DNA: TGCGCCAGCAGCTTGCGACACGCGGGACAGACAATCCAGAGGGGCGAGCAGTACTTC.

This chain connects TRBV7-3 to TRBJ2-3, with 11 bases aligning to TRBD1. V lost 4 bases, J lost 4 bases, and 1 base stayed unmatched. The CDR3 sequence is 14 residues long. The V gene's germline CDR1 is SGHTA and CDR2 FQGTGA. CDR3 sequence reads: CASSWDRGSDTQYF. In DNA, the CDR3 is TGTGCCAGCAGCTGGGACAGGGGGTCAGATACGCAGTATTTT.

The V gene is TRBV5-1, the J gene TRBJ2-7; D may correspond to TRBD1 or TRBD2 (5 bases each). The CDR3 spans 13 residues. The germline V gene encodes CDR1 SGHRS and CDR2 YFSETQ. V was shortened by 9 bases and J by 4 bases, with 17 bases between the two germline ends. CDR3 region: CATSRESVYEQYF. The CDR3 region has the DNA TGCGCCACCTCCAGGGAGTCAGTTTACGAGCAGTACTTC.

This sequence joins TRBV10-3 and TRBJ2-2, with D tentatively TRBD2 (5 bases). Per the germline V gene, CDR1 is ENHRY and CDR2 is SYGVKD. The ends were cut back, 7 bases at V and 0 bases at J, with 9 bases in the middle. The CDR3 is 14 amino acids. The DNA for the CDR3 is TGTGCCATCATGGACTCTACGAACACCGGGGAGCTGTTTTTT. This translates into CAIMDSTNTGELFF.

This clone was recorded only once. The CDR3 spells CASSYRQGGGNQPQHF. CDR3 bases: TGTGCCAGCAGCTACAGACAGGGAGGCGGAAATCAGCCCCAGCATTTT. This chain joins TRBV7-2 and TRBJ1-5, with 7 bases lining up with TRBD1. Losses at the gene ends were 4 bases for V and 4 bases for J; bases not matched to a gene: 10. CDR3 length equals 16 residues. Looked up from germline, CDR1 is SGHTA and CDR2 is FQGNSA.

This clone has just a few counts. The V and J genes are TRBV7-3 and TRBJ1-1; 10 bases are shared with TRBD1. The CDR3 spans 15 residues. V dropped 6 bases and J dropped 5; count of bases not matched to a gene: 9. Germline assignment: CDR1 SGHTA and CDR2 FQGTGA. The CDR3 sequence: CASRSTDRGRTEAFF. In nucleotides, the CDR3 is TGTGCCAGCAGGTCTACCGACAGGGGGCGAACTGAAGCTTTCTTT.

The chain employs TRBV28 and TRBJ2-7; D not resolved. Germline CDR1 is MDHEN and CDR2 is SYDVKM. V shed 7 bases and J shed 7 bases, with 11 bases lying between them. The CDR3 runs to 11 residues. CDR3 DNA: TGTGCCAGCACCACCCTACGAGAGCAGTACTTC. It is translated as CASTTLREQYF.

Only one count was recorded for this clone. The CDR3 bases are TGTGCCAGCAGCCCCGCTCCGGGGGCCTACGAGCAGTACTTC. It yields the protein CASSPAPGAYEQYF. J is TRBJ2-7 and V is TRBV7-3, with D possibly TRBD2 on 6 matching bases. The CDR3 loop spans 14 amino acids. Trimming removed 5 bases at V and 2 bases at J, with 13 bases between. The germline V gene has CDR1 SGHTA and CDR2 FQGTGA.

The V gene is TRBV9, the J gene TRBJ2-3; 12 positions agree with TRBD1. The CDR3 runs to 22 residues. Trimming cost V 4 bases and J 1 base; bases outside gene matches: 22. CDR1 is SGDLS and CDR2 is YYNGEE in the germline V gene. The CDR3 protein is CASSRGGTPGQGARRGTDTQYF. The CDR3 DNA reads TGTGCCAGCAGCAGGGGAGGGACTCCGGGACAGGGGGCGCGGAGGGGCACAGATACGCAGTATTTT.

J is TRBJ2-7 and V is TRBV27; TRBD1 might be the D (5 bases). Germline CDR1 and CDR2: MNHEY and SMNVEV (reference sequence). This CDR3 contains 14 residues. V lost 8 bases to trimming and J lost 1 base, with 15 bases between them. The CDR3 DNA follows: TGTGCCAGCGGCAGGGCTCTACAGTCCTACGAGCAGTACTTC. It encodes CASGRALQSYEQYF.

In its sample, this clone was seen a few times. This chain links TRBV28 with TRBJ2-4, with D uncertain. Trimming left V 3 bases short and J 0 bases short, with 6 bases between. Per germline, CDR1 MDHEN and CDR2 SYDVKM. The CDR3 runs to 14 residues. CDR3 nucleotide sequence: TGTGCCAGCAGTTTGAGATTAGCCAAAAACATTCAGTACTTC. Translation: CASSLRLAKNIQYF.

V is TRBV27 and J is TRBJ1-1; maybe TRBD1 (6 bases). This CDR3 contains 13 residues. Between the trimmed V and J ends, which lost 6 bases and 7 bases, there was a span of 15 bases. Germline V gives CDR1 MNHEY, CDR2 SMNVEV (reference sequence). In DNA form, the CDR3 reads TGTGCCAGCAGATCGATGGACAGCCATGAAGCTTTCTTT. Protein sequence: CASRSMDSHEAFF.

This chain connects TRBV5-8 to TRBJ2-7; TRBD1 matches at 7 bases. Trimming at V came to 4 bases and at J to 0 bases, leaving 4 bases not matched to a gene. This CDR3 contains 14 residues. Per the germline V gene, CDR1 is SGHTS and CDR2 is YDEGEE. The chain's CDR3 is CASSTRQGSYEQYF. The CDR3 DNA reads as TGTGCCAGCAGCACCAGACAGGGCTCCTACGAGCAGTACTTC.